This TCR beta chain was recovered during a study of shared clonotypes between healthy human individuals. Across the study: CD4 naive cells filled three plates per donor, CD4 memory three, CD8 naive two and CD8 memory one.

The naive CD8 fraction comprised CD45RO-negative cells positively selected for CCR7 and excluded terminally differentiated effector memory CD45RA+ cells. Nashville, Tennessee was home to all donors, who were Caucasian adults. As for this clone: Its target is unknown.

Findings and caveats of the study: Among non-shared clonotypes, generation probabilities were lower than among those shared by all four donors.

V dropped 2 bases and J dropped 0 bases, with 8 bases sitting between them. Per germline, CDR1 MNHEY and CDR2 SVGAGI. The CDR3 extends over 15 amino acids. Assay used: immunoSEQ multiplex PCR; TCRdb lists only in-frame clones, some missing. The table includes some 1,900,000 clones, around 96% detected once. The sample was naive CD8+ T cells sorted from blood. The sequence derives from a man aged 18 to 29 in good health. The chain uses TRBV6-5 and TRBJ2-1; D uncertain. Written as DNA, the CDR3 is TGTGCCAGCAGTTACGTGGGCCACTCCTACAATGAGCAGTTCTTC. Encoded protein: CASSYVGHSYNEQFF.